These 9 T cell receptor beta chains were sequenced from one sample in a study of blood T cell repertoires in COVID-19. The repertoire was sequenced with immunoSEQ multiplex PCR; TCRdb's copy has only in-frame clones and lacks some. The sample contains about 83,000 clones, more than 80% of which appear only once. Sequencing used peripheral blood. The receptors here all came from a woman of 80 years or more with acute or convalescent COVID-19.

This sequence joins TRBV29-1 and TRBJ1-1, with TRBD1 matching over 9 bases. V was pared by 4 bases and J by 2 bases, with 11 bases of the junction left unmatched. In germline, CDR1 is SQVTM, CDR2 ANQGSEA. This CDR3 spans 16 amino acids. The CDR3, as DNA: TGCAGCGTTGCCCAAGTCCCGGGACAGGGTAACACTGAAGCTTTCTTT. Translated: CSVAQVPGQGNTEAFF.

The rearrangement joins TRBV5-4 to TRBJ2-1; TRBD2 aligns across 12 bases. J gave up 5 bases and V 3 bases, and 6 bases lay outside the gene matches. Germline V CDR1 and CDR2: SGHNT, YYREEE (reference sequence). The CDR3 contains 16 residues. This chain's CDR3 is CASSSRLAGANNEQFF. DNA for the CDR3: TGTGCCAGCAGCTCCCGACTAGCGGGGGCCAACAATGAGCAGTTCTTC.

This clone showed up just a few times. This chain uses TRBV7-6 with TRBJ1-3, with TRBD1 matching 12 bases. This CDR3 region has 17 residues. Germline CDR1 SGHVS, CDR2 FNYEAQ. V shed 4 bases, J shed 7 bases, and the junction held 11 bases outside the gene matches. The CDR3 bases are TGTGCCAGCAGCTCCGGAACCGGGACAGGGGGCTTCAACACCATATATTTT. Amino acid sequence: CASSSGTGTGGFNTIYF. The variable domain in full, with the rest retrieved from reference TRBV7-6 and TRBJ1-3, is GAGVSQSPRYKVTKRGQDVALRCDPISGHVSLYWYRQALGQGPEFLTYFNYEAQQDKSGLPNDRFSAERPEGSISTLTIQRTEQRDSAMYRCASSSGTGTGGFNTIYFGEGSWLTVV.

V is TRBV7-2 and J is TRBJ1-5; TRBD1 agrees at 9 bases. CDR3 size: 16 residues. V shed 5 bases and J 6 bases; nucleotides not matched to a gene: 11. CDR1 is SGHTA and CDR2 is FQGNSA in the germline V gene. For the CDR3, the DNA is TGTGCCAGCAGCCTTTTAGGGACAGGGAAAAGTCAGCCCCAGCATTTT. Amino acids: CASSLLGTGKSQPQHF.

The DNA for the CDR3 is TGCGCCAGCAGCCAAGGTCCGGGAGCTGAAGCTTTCTTT. Translation gives CASSQGPGAEAFF. The chain joins TRBV4-1 to TRBJ1-1; D gene unclear. Trimming left V 1 base short and J 6 bases short, with 9 bases between. The CDR3 runs to 13 residues. The V gene's germline CDR1 is MGHRA and CDR2 YSYEKL.

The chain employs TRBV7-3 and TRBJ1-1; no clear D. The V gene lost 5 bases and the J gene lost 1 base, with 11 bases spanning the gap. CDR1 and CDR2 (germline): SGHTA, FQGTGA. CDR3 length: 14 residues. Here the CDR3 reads CASSPSRENTEAFF. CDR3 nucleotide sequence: TGTGCCAGCAGCCCCAGCCGGGAGAACACTGAAGCTTTCTTT.

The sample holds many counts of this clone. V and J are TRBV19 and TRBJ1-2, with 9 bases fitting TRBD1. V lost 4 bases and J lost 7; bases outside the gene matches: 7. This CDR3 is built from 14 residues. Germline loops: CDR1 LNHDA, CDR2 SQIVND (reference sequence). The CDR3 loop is CASSTRTGDSGYTF. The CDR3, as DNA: TGTGCCAGTAGTACCAGGACAGGGGATAGTGGCTACACCTTC.

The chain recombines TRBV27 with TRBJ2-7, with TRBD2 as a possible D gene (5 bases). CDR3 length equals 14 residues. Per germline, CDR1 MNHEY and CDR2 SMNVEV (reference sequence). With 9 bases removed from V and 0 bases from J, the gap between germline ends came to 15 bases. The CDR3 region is CASSVRESSYEQYF. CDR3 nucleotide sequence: TGTGCCAGTTCGGTACGGGAAAGCTCCTACGAGCAGTACTTC.

The CDR3 coding sequence is TGTGCCACCAGTGATGCTGATGGGAGCGGGGGACAAGAGACCCAGTACTTC. Translated, it gives CATSDADGSGGQETQYF. The V gene is TRBV24-1, the J gene TRBJ2-5; 8 bases are a match to TRBD2. V was clipped by 3 bases and J by 2 bases; unmatched bases: 10. Germline CDR1 is KGHDR and CDR2 is SFDVKD. The CDR3 is 17 residues long.